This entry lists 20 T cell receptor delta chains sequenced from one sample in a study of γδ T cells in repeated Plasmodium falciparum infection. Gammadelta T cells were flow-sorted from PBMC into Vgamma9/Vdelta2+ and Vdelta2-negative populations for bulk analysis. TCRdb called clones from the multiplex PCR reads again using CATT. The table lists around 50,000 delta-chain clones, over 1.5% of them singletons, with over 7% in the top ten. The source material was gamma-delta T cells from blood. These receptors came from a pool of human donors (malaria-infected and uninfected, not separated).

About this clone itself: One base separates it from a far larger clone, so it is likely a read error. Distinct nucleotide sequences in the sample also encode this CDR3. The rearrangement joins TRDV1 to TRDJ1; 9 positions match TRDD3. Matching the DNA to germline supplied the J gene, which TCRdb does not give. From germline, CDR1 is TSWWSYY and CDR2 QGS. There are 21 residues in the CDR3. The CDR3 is CALGENGYWGNRAFWHDKLIF. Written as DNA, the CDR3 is TGTGCTCTGGGGGAAAACGGGTACTGGGGGAATCGGGCCTTTTGGCACGATAAACTCATCTTT.

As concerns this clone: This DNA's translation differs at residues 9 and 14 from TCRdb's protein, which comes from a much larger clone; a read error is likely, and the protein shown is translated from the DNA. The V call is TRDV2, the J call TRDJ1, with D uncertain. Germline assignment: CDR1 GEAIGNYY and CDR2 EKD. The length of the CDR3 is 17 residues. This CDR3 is CACDTLAGAYSTDILIF. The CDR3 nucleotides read TGTGCCTGTGACACCCTCGCCGGAGCATACTCAACCGATATACTCATCTTT.

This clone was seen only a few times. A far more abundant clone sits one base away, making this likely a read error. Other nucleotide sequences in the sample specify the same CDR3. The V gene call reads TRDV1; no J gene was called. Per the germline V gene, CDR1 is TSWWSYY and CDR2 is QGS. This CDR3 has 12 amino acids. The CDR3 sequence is CALGELRYKLIF. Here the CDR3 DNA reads TGTGCTCTTGGGGAATTGCGGTATAAACTTATCTTT.

CDR3 protein: CACDTVRGDTKTTDKLIF. DNA of the CDR3: TGTGCCTGTGACACCGTCCGGGGGGATACCAAGACGACCGATAAACTCATCTTT. The chain recombines TRDV2 with TRDJ1, with TRDD3 identical over 9 bases. Because TCRdb records no J gene, it was assigned here through a match of the DNA to germline. The V gene's germline CDR1 is GEAIGNYY and CDR2 EKD. There are 18 residues in the CDR3. With 0 bases clipped from V and 2 bases from J, the junction kept 12 bases outside the gene matches.

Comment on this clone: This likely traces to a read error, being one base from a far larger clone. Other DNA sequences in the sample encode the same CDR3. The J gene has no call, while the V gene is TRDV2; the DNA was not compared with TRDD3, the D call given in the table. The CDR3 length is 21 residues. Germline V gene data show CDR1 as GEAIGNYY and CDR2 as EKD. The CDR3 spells CACDTVDSEGTGGSLARPLIF. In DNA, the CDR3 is TGTGCCTGTGACACCGTAGACTCCGAGGGTACTGGGGGATCCTTGGCCAGACCCCTGATCTTC.

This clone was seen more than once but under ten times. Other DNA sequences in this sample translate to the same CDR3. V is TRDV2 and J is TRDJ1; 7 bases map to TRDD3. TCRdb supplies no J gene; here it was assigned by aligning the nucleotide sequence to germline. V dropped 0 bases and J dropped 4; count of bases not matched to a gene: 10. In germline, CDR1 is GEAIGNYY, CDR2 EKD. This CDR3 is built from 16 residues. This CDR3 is CACDTEKLGISDKLIF. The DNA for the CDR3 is TGTGCCTGTGACACCGAGAAACTGGGGATAAGCGATAAACTCATCTTT.

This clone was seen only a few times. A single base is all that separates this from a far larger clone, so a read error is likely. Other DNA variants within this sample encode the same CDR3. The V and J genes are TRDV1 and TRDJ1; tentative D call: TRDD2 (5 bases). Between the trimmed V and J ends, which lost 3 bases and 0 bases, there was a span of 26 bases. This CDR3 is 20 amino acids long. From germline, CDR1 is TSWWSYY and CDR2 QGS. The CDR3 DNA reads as TGTGCTCTTGGGGAGCCCAAAGGCTCTTCCCCCTTAACTGACACCGATAAACTCATCTTT. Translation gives CALGEPKGSSPLTDTDKLIF.

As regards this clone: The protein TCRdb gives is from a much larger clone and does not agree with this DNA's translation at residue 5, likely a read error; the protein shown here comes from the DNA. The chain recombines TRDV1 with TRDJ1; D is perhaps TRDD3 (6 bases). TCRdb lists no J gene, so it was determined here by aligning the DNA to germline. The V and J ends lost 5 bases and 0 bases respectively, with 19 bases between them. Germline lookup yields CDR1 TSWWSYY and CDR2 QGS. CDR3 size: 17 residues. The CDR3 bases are TGTGCTCTTGGGAGGGGGCCCCTGGGGTTCTACACCGATAAACTCATCTTT. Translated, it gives CALGRGPLGFYTDKLIF.

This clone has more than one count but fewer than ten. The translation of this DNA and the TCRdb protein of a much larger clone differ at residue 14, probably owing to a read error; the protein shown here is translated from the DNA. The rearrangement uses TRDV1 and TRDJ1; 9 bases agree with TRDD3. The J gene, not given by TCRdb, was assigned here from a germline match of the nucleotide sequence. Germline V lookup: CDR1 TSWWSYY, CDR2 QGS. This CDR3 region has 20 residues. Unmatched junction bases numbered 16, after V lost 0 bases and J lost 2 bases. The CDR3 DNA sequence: TGTGCTCTTGGGGAACTAGGGGCTACACGCGGGGATACGCATACCGATAAACTCATCTTT. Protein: CALGELGATRGDTHTDKLIF.

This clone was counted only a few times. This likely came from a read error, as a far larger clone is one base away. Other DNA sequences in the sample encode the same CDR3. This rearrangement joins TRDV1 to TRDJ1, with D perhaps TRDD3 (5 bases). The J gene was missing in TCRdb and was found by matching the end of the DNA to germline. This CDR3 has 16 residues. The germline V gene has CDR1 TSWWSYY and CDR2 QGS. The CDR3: CALGELPGGYTDKLIF. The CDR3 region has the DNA TGTGCTCTTGGGGAACTCCCCGGGGGTTACACAGATAAACTCATCTTT.

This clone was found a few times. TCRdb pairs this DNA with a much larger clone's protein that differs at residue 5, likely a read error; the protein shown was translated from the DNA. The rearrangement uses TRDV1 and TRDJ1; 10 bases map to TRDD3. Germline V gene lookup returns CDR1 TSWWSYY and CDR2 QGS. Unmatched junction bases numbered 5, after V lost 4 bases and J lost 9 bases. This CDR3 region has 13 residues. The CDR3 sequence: CALGGELGDELIF. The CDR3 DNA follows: TGTGCTCTTGGGGGAGAACTGGGGGATGAACTCATCTTT.

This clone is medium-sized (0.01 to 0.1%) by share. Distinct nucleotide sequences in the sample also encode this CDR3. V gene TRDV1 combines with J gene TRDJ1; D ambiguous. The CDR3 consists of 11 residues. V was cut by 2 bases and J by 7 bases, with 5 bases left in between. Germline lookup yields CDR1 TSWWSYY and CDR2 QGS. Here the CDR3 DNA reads TGTGCTCTTGGGGAAAATCGTAAACTCATCTTT. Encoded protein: CALGENRKLIF.

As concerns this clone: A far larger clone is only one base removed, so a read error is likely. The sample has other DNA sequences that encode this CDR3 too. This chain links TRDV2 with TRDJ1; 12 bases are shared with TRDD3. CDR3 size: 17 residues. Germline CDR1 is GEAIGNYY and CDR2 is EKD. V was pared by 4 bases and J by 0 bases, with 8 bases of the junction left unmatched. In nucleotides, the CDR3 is TGTGCCTGTGATAAACTGGGGGATACCTCCGACACCGATAAACTCATCTTT. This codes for CACDKLGDTSDTDKLIF.

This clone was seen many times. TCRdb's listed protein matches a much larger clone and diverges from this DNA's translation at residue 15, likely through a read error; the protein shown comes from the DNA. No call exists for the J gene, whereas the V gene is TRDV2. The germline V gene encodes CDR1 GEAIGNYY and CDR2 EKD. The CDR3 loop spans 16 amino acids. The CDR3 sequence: CACDALYTLYTDKLTF. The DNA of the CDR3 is TGTGCCTGTGACGCTCTATATACCTTGTACACCGATAAACTCACCTTT.

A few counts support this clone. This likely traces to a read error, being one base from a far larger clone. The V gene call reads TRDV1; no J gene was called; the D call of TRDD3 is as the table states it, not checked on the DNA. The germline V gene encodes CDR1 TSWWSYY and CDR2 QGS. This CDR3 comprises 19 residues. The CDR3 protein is CALGELPRLGLLNYLKLIF. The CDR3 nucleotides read TGTGCTCTTGGGGAACTGCCGAGGCTGGGGTTACTAAACTACCTGAAGCTCATCTTT.

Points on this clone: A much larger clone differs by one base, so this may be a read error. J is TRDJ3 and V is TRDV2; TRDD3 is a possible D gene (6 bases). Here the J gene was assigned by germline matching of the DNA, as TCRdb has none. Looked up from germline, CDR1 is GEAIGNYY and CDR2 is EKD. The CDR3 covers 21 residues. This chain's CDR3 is CACDTVESGAKPPWDTRQMFF. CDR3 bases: TGTGCCTGTGACACCGTAGAGTCTGGGGCCAAGCCCCCCTGGGACACCAGACAGATGTTTTTC.

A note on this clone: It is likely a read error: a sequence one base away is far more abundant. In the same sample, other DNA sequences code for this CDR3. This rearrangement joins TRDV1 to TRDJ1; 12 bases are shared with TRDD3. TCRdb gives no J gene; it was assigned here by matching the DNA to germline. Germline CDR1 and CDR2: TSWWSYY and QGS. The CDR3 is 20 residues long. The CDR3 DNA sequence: TGTGCCCTTGGGGAACTAGCCGTTCACTGGGGGATACCGAACACCGATAAACTCATCTTT. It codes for CALGELAVHWGIPNTDKLIF.

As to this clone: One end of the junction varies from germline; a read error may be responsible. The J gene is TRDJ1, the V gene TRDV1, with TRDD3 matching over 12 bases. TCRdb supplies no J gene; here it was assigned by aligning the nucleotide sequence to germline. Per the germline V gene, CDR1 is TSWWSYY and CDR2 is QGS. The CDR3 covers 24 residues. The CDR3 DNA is TGCTCTGTGGGTCCTTCCTACGATAATAACTGGGGGATACCCTCCGTCGGGTACACCGATAAACTCATCTTT. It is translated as CSVGPSYDNNWGIPSVGYTDKLIF.

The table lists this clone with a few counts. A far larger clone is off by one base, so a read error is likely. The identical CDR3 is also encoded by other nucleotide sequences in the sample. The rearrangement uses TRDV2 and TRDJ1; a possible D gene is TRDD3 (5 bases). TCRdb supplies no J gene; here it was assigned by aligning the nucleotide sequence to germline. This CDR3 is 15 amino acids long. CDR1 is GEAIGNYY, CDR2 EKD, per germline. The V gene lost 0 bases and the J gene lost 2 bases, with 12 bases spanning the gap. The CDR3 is CACDTLGLKTDKLIF. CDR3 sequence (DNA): TGTGCCTGTGACACCCTGGGACTAAAAACCGATAAACTCATCTTT.

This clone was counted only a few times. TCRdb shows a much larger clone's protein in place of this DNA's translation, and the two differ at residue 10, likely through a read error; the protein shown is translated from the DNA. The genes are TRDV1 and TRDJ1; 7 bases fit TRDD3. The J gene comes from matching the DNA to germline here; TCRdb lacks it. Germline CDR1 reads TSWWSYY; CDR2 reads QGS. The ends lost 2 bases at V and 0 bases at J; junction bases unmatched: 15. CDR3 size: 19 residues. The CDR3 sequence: CALGEGPSNRGIYTDKLIF. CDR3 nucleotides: TGTGCTCTTGGGGAAGGTCCTAGTAACCGGGGGATTTACACCGATAAACTCATCTTT.